The present T cell receptor (beta chain) was sequenced within a study of graft-versus-host responses after intestinal transplantation. Study-wide background: All recipients were transplanted with multivisceral, liver-intestinal, or isolated intestinal grafts. Among the recipients, all got anti-thymocyte globulin induction and then tacrolimus and steroids for around three years. Overall study findings and caveats: Some GvH clones were seen earlier in gut or blood, suggesting intestinal origin. Levels of circulating GvH clones at their peak were associated with early post-transplant HvG declines.

Concerning this clone: As yet, its antigen is unknown.

The CDR3 consists of 17 residues. The V gene lost 8 bases and the J gene lost 5 bases, with 28 bases spanning the gap. The germline V gene encodes CDR1 SGHAT and CDR2 FQNNGV. TCRdb's table, derived via immunoSEQ multiplex PCR, lists solely in-frame clones and lacks some. The sample has roughly 100,000 clones, roughly 87% seen once; the top ten hold approximately 0.88%. The chain joins TRBV11-2 to TRBJ2-7; tentatively, D is TRBD1 (6 bases). The starting material was unstimulated CD4+ T cells sorted from spleen or lymph node cells, obtained before intestinal transplant. This sequence was found in a human donor who received an intestinal transplant. The CDR3 bases are TGTGCCAGCGAAATAAAAGGTGGTCTAGGGTACAGGGACGAGCAGTACTTC. This sequence encodes CASEIKGGLGYRDEQYF.